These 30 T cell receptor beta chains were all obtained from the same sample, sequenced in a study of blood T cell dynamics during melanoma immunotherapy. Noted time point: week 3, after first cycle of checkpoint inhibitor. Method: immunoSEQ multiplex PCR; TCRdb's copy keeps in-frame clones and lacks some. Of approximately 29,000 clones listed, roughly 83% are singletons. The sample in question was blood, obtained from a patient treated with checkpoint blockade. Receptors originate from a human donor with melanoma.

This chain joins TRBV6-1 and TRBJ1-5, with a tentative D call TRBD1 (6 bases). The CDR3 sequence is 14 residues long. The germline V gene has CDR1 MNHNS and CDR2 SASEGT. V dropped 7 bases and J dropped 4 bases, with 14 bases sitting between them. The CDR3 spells CASTLDSWNQPQHF. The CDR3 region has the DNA TGTGCCAGCACCTTGGACAGCTGGAATCAGCCCCAGCATTTT.

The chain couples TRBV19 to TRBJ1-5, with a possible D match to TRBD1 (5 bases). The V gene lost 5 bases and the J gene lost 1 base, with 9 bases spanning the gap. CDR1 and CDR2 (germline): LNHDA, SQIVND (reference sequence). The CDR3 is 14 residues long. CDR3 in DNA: TGTGCCAGTAGTCTGGGGGTGAGCAATCAGCCCCAGCATTTT. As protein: CASSLGVSNQPQHF.

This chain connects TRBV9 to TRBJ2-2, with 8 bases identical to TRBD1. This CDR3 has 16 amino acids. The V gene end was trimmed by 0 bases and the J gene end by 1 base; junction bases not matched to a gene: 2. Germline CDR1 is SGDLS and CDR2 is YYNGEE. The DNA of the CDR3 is TGTGCCAGCAGCGTAGATGACAGGGGGAACACCGGGGAGCTGTTTTTT. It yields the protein CASSVDDRGNTGELFF. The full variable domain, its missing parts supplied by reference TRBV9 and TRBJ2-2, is DSGVTQTPKHLITATGQRVTLRCSPRSGDLSVYWYQQSLDQGLQFLIQYYNGEERAKGNILERFSAQQFPDLHSELNLSSLELGDSALYFCASSVDDRGNTGELFFGEGSRLTVL.

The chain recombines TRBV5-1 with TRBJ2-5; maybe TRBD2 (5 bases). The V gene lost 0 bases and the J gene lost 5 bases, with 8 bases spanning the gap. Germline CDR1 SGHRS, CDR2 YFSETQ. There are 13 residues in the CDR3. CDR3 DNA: TGCGCCAGCAGCTTGGGGGGAGTGGAGACCCAGTACTTC. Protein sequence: CASSLGGVETQYF. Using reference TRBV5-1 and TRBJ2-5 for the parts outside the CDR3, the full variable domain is KAGVTQTPRYLIKTRGQQVTLSCSPISGHRSVSWYQQTPGQGLQFLFEYFSETQRNKGNFPGRFSGRQFSNSRSEMNVSTLELGDSALYLCASSLGGVETQYFGPGTRLLVL.

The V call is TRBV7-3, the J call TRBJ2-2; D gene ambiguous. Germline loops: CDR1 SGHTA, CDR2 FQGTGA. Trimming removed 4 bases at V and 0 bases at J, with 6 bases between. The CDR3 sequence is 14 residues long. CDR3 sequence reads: CASSWAPNTGELFF. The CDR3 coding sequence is TGTGCCAGCAGCTGGGCGCCGAACACCGGGGAGCTGTTTTTT.

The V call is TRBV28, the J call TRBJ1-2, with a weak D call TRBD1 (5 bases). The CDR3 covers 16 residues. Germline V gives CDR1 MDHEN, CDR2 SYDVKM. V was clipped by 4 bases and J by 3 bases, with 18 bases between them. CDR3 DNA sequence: TGTGCCAGCAGTTCCCACATCCCAGGGACGGACTATGGCTACACCTTC. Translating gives CASSSHIPGTDYGYTF.

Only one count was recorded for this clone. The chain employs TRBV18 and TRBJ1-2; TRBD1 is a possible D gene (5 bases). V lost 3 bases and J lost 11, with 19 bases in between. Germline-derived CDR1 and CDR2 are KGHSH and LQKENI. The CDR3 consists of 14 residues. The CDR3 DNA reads TGTGCCAGCTCACCCCCGGGATCTCGGGGCCATTACACCTTC. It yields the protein CASSPPGSRGHYTF.

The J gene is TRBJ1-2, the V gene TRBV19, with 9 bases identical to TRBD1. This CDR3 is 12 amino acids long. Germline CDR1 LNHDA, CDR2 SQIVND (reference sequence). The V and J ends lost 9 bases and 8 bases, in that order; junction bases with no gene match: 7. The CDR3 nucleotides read TGTGCCAGCTCGGGACAGGGCGGAGGCTACACCTTC. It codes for CASSGQGGGYTF.

The CDR3 coding sequence is TGCGCCAGCCAGACTAGCGGGAGTTCCGATACGCAGTATTTT. Translation: CASQTSGSSDTQYF. V and J are TRBV5-1 and TRBJ2-3; 12 nucleotides agree with TRBD2. V dropped 7 bases and J dropped 6; count of bases not matched to a gene: 6. Germline lookup yields CDR1 SGHRS and CDR2 YFSETQ. CDR3 length: 14 amino acids.

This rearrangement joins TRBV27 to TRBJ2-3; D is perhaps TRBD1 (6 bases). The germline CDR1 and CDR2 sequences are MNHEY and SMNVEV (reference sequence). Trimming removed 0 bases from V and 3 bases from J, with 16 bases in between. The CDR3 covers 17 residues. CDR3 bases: TGTGCCAGCAGTTTATCACTACAGGGACAAGGGACAGATACGCAGTATTTT. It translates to CASSLSLQGQGTDTQYF.

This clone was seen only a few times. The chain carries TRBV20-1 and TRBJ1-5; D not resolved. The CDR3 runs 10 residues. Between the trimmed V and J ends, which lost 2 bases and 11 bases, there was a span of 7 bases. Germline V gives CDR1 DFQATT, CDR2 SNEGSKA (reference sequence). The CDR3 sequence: CSARSTAQHF. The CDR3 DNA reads TGCAGTGCTAGAAGTACGGCCCAGCATTTT.

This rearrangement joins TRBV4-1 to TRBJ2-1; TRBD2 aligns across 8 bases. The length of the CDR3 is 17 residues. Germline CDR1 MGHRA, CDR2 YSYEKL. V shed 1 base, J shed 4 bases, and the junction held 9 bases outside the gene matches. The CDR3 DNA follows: TGCGCCAGCAGCCAAGGGGCTAGAGCGGGAGATTACAATGAGCAGTTCTTC. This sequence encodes CASSQGARAGDYNEQFF.

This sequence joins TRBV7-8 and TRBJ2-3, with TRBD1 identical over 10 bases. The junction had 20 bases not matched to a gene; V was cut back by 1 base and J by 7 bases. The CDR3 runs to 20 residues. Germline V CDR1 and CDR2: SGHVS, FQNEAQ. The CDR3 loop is CASSLVWAGTGVPGGNTQYF. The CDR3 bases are TGTGCCAGCAGCTTAGTGTGGGCTGGGACAGGGGTCCCCGGGGGGAATACGCAGTATTTT.

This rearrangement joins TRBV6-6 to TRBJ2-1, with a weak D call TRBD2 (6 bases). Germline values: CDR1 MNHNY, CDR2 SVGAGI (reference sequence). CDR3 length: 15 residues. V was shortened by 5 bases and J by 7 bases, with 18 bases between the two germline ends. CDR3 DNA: TGTGCCAGCAGTGCCCCCAGGGCTAGCGTTAATGAGCAGTTCTTC. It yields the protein CASSAPRASVNEQFF.

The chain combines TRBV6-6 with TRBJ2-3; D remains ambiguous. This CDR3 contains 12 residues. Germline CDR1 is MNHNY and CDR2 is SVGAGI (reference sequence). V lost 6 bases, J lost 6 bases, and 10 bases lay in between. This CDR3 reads CASSLRGDTQYF. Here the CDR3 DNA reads TGTGCCAGCAGCCTCCGAGGTGATACGCAGTATTTT.

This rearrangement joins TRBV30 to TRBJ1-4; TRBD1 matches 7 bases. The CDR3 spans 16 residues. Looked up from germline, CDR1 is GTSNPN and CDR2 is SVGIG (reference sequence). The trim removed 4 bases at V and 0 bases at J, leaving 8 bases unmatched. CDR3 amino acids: CAWKGTVVATNEKLFF. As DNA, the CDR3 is TGTGCCTGGAAGGGGACAGTAGTTGCAACTAATGAAAAACTGTTTTTT.

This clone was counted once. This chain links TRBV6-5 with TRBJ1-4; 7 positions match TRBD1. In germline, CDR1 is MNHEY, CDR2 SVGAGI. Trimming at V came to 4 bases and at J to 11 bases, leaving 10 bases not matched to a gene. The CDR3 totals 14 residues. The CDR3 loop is CASSSAGQLGKLFF. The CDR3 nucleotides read TGTGCCAGCAGTTCCGCGGGACAGCTGGGGAAACTGTTTTTT.

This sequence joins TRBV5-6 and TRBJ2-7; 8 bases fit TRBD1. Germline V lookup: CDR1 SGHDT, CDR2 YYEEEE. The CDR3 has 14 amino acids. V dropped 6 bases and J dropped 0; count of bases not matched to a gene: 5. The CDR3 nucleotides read TGTGCCAGCACCCAGGGGGCCTCCTCCTACGAGCAGTACTTC. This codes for CASTQGASSYEQYF.

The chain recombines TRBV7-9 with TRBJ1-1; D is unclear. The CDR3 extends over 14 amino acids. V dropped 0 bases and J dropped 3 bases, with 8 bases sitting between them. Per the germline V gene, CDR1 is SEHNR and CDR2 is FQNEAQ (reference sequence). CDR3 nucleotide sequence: TGTGCCAGCAGCTTAGCTGGGGTCGACACTGAAGCTTTCTTT. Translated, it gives CASSLAGVDTEAFF.

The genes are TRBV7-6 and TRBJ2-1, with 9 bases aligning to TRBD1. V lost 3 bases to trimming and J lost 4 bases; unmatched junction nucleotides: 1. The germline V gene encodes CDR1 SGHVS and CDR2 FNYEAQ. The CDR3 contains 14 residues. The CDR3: CASSLDRGYNEQFF. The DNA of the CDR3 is TGTGCCAGCAGCTTGGACAGGGGTTACAATGAGCAGTTCTTC.

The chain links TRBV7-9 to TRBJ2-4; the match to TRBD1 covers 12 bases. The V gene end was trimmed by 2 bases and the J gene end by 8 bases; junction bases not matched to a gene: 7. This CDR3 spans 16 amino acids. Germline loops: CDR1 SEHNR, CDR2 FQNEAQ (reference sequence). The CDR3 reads CASSLIGGQGAHIQYF. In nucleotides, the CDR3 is TGTGCCAGCAGCTTAATAGGGGGACAGGGGGCCCACATTCAGTACTTC. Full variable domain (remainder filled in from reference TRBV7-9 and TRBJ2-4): DTGVSQNPRHKITKRGQNVTFRCDPISEHNRLYWYRQTLGQGPEFLTYFQNEAQLEKSRLLSDRFSAERPKGSFSTLEIQRTEQGDSAMYLCASSLIGGQGAHIQYFGAGTRLSVL.

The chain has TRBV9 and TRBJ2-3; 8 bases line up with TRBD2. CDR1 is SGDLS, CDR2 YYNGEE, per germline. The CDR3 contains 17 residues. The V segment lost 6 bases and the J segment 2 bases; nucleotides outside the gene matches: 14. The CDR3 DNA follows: TGTGCCAGCAACACATCACCGGGACTAGGCCCCACAGATACGCAGTATTTT. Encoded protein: CASNTSPGLGPTDTQYF. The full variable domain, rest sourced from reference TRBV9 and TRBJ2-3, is DSGVTQTPKHLITATGQRVTLRCSPRSGDLSVYWYQQSLDQGLQFLIQYYNGEERAKGNILERFSAQQFPDLHSELNLSSLELGDSALYFCASNTSPGLGPTDTQYFGPGTRLTVL.

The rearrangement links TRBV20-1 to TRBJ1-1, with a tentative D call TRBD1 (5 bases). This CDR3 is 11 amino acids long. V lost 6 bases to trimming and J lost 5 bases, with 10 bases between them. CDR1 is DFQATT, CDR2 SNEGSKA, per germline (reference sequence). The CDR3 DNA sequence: TGCAGTGCCGTCAAGGGGACTGAAGCTTTCTTT. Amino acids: CSAVKGTEAFF.

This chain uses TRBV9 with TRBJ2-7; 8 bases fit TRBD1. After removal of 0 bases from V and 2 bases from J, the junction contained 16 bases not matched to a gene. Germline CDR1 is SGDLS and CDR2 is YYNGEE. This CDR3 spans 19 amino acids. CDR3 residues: CASSVGPGTGSSVAYEQYF. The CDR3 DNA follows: TGTGCCAGCAGCGTAGGGCCGGGGACAGGATCTTCGGTAGCCTACGAGCAGTACTTC.

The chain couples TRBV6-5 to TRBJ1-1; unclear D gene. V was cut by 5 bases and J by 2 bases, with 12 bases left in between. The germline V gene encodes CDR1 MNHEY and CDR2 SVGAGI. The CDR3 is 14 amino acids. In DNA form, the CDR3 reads TGTGCCAGCAGTAGACCATTACATAACACTGAAGCTTTCTTT. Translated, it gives CASSRPLHNTEAFF.

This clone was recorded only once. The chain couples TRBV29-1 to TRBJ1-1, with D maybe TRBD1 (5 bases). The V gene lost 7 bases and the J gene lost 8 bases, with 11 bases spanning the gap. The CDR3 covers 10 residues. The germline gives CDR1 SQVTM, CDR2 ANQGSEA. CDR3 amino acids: CSGGRGEAFF. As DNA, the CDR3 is TGCAGCGGGGGGAGGGGCGAAGCTTTCTTT.

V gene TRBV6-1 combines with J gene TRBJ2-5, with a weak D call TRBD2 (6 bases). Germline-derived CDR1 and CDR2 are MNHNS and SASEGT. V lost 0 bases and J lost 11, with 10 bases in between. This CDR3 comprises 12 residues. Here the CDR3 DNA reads TGTGCCAGCAGTGAAGCGCGGGATAGGCAGTACTTC. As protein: CASSEARDRQYF.

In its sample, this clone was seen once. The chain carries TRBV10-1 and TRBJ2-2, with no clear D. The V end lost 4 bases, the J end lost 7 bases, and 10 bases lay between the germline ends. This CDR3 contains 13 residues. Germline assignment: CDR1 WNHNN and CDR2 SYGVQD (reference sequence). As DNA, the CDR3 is TGCGCCAGCAGTGTTAGTGGGGTCGGGGAGCTGTTTTTT. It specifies CASSVSGVGELFF.

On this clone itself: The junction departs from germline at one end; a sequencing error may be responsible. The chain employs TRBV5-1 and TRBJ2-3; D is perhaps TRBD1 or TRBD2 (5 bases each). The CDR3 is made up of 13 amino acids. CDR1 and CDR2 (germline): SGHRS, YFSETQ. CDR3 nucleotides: TGCGCCAGCAGCTTGGGGGGGTCAGATACACAGTATTTT. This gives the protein CASSLGGSDTQYF.

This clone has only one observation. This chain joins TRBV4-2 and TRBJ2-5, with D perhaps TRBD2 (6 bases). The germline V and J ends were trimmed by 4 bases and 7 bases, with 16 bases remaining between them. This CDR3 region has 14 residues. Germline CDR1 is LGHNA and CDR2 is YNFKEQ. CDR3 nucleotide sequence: TGTGCCAGCAGCCCAGGGACTGCGGCAGGGACCCAGTACTTC. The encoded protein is CASSPGTAAGTQYF.